Listed below are T cell receptor beta chains from one sample, sequenced in a study of blood T cell repertoires in COVID-19. The repertoire was sequenced with immunoSEQ multiplex PCR; TCRdb's copy has only in-frame clones and lacks some. The sample holds approximately 170,000 clones, about 83% seen once. Input material: peripheral blood. These receptors were obtained from a man younger than 35 with active or convalescent COVID-19. Each CDR3 is given with its conserved first and last residue. A D gene is named only where the DNA matches it firmly. Clone size appears in some rows only: once, few, many, or a class for an expanded clone.

d_gene	len	abundance	v_gene	j_gene	CDR3aa	CDR3nt
.	17	.	TRBV2	TRBJ1-4	CASSELLTNEAGEKLFF	TGTGCCAGCAGTGAACTCTTGACAAACGAAGCGGGTGAAAAACTGTTTTTT
TRBD2	17	.	TRBV18	TRBJ2-3	CASSPPGLAGGPDTQYF	TGTGCCAGCTCACCACCGGGACTAGCGGGAGGGCCGGATACGCAGTATTTT
.	11	.	TRBV29-1	TRBJ1-1	CSVKGTTEAFF	TGCAGCGTAAAAGGGACAACTGAAGCTTTCTTT
.	16	once	TRBV19	TRBJ1-3	CASSIGVFLSGNTIYF	TGTGCCAGTAGTATAGGAGTTTTCCTCTCTGGAAACACCATATATTTT
TRBD2	15	.	TRBV6-5	TRBJ2-1	CASRPGGIGYNEQFF	TGTGCCAGCAGGCCCGGGGGGATTGGCTACAATGAGCAGTTCTTC
TRBD2	15	.	TRBV30	TRBJ2-5	CAWCLAGVGGETQYF	TGTGCCTGGTGTCTAGCGGGAGTAGGAGGAGAGACCCAGTACTTC
.	13	.	TRBV10-2	TRBJ1-2	CASSSSLDYGYTF	TGCGCCAGCAGTTCTTCCCTCGACTATGGCTACACCTTC
.	15	.	TRBV6-5	TRBJ2-3	CASSYSSGYTDTQYF	TGTGCCAGCAGTTACTCGTCAGGTTACACAGATACGCAGTATTTT
TRBD1	17	few	TRBV28	TRBJ1-1	CASTLGQGFLGNTEAFF	TGTGCCAGCACCCTAGGACAGGGCTTCCTCGGGAACACTGAAGCTTTCTTT
.	15	.	TRBV14	TRBJ2-3	CASSPGVSSTDTQYF	TGTGCCAGCAGCCCGGGGGTTTCTAGCACAGATACGCAGTATTTT
TRBD1	15	once	TRBV11-3	TRBJ1-6	CASTLAGQQGSPLHF	TGTGCCAGCACCCTGGCGGGACAGCAGGGTTCACCCCTCCACTTT
TRBD1	15	.	TRBV19	TRBJ1-2	CASSPGQGWDYGYTF	TGTGCCAGTAGCCCCGGACAGGGATGGGACTATGGCTACACCTTC
.	15	few	TRBV24-1	TRBJ2-1	CATMGIGQGGNEQFF	TGTGCCACCATGGGGATAGGACAGGGAGGGAATGAGCAGTTCTTC
TRBD1	15	.	TRBV15	TRBJ1-2	CATSSPRTGVEGYTF	TGTGCCACCAGCAGCCCCCGGACAGGAGTAGAGGGCTACACCTTC
.	14	.	TRBV5-4	TRBJ2-3	CASSFSGSADTQYF	TGTGCCAGCAGCTTTTCGGGGTCCGCAGATACGCAGTATTTT